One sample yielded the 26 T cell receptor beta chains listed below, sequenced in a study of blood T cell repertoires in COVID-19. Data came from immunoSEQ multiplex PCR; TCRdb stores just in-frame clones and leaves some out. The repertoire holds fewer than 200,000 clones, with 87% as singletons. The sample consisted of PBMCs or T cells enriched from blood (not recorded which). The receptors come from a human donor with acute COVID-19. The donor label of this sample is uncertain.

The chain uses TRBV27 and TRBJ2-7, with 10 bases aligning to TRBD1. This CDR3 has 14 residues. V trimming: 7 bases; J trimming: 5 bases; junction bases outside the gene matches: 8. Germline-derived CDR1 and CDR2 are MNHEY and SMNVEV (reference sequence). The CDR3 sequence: CASKPDRGYHEQYF. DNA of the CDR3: TGTGCCAGCAAACCGGACAGGGGGTACCACGAGCAGTACTTC.

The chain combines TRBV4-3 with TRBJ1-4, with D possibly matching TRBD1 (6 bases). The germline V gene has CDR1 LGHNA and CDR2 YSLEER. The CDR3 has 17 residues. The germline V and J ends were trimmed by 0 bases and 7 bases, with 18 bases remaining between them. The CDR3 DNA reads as TGCGCCAGCAGCCAAGATCCGGTGGTACAGGGTGGTGAAAAACTGTTTTTT. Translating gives CASSQDPVVQGGEKLFF.

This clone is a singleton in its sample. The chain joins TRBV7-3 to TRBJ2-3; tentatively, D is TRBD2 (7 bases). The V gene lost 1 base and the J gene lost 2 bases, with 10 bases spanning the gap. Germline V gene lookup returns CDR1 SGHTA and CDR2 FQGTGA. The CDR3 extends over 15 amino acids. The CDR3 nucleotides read TGTGCCAGCAGCTTAAGCGGGGGCCACACAGATACGCAGTATTTT. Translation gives CASSLSGGHTDTQYF.

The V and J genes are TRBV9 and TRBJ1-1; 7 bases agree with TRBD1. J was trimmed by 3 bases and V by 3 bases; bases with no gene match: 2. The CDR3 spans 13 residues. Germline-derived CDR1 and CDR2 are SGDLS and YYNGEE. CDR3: CASSGGGDTEAFF. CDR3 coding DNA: TGTGCCAGCAGCGGAGGGGGCGACACTGAAGCTTTCTTT.

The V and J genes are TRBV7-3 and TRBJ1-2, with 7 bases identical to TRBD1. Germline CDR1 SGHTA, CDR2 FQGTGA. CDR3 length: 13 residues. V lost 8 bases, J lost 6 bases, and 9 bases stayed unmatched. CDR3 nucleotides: TGTGCCAGCGGTTCAACAGGGGCTGATGGCTACACCTTC. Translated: CASGSTGADGYTF.

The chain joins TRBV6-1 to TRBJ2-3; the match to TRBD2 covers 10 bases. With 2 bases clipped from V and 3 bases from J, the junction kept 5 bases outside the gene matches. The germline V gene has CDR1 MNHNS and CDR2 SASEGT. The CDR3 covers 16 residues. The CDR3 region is CASSETPAGGTDTQYF. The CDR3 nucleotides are TGTGCCAGCAGTGAAACCCCAGCGGGGGGGACAGATACGCAGTATTTT.

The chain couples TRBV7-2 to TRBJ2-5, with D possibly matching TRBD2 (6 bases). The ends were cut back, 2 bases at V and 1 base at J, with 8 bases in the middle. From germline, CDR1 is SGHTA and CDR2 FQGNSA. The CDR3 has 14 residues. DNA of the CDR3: TGTGCCAGCAGCTTAAACGGGGGCCAAGAGACCCAGTACTTC. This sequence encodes CASSLNGGQETQYF.

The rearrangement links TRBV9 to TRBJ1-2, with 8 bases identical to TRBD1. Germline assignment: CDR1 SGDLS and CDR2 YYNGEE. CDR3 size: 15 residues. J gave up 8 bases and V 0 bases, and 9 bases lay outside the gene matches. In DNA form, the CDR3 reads TGTGCCAGCAGCGTAGCAAGTCAGGGGGCTAGGGGCTACACCTTC. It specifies CASSVASQGARGYTF.

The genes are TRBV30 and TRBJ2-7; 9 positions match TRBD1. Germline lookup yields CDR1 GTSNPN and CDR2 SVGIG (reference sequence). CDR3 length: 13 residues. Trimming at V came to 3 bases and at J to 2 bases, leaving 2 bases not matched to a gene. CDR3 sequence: CAWRTGGTYEQYF. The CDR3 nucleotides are TGTGCCTGGAGGACAGGGGGGACCTACGAGCAGTACTTC.

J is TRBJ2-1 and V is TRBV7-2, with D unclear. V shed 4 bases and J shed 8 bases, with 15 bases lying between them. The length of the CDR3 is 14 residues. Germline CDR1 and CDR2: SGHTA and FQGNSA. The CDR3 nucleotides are TGTGCCAGCAGCTCCCAGTGGCAGGAAGATGAGCAGTTCTTC. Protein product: CASSSQWQEDEQFF.

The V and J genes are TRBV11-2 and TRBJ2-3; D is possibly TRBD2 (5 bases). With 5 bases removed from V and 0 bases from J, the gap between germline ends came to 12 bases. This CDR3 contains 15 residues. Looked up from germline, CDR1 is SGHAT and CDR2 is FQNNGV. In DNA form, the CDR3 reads TGTGCCAGCAGCACCGCCGCGGGTAGCACAGATACGCAGTATTTT. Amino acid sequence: CASSTAAGSTDTQYF.

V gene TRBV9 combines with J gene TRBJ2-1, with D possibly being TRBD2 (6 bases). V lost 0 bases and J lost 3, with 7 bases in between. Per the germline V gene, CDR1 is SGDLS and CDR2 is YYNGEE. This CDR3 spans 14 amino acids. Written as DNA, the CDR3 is TGTGCCAGCAGCGTAGGGGGAGGCTACAATGAGCAGTTCTTC. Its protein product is CASSVGGGYNEQFF. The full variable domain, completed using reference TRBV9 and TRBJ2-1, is DSGVTQTPKHLITATGQRVTLRCSPRSGDLSVYWYQQSLDQGLQFLIQYYNGEERAKGNILERFSAQQFPDLHSELNLSSLELGDSALYFCASSVGGGYNEQFFGPGTRLTVL.

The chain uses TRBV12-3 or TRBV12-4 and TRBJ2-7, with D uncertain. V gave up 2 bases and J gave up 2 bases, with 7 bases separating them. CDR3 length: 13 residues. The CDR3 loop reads CASSLREAYEQYF. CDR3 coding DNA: TGTGCCAGCAGTTTACGAGAAGCCTACGAGCAGTACTTC.

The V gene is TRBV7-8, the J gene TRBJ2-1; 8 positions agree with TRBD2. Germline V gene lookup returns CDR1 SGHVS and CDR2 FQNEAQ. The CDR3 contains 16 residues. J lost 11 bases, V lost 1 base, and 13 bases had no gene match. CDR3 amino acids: CASSLGAPGLGGKQFF. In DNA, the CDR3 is TGTGCCAGCAGCTTAGGGGCTCCGGGACTAGGGGGTAAGCAGTTCTTC.

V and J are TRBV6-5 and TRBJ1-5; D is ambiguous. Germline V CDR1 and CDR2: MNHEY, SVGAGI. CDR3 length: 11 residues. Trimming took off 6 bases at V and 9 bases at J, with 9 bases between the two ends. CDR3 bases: TGTGCCAGCAGGTCCCTAGGGCCCCAGCATTTT. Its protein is CASRSLGPQHF.

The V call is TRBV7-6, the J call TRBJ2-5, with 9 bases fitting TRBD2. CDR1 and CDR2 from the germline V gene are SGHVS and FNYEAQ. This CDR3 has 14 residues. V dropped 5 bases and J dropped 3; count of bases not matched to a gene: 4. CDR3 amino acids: CASSPGTSKETQYF. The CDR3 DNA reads TGTGCCAGCAGCCCAGGGACTAGCAAAGAGACCCAGTACTTC.

The CDR3: CASRPQGRLEPQHF. In nucleotides, the CDR3 is TGTGCCAGCAGGCCACAGGGTAGGTTGGAGCCCCAGCATTTT. The V gene is TRBV28, the J gene TRBJ1-5; tentatively, D is TRBD1 (6 bases). The V gene lost 6 bases and the J gene lost 8 bases, with 17 bases spanning the gap. Germline values: CDR1 MDHEN, CDR2 SYDVKM. The CDR3 covers 14 residues.

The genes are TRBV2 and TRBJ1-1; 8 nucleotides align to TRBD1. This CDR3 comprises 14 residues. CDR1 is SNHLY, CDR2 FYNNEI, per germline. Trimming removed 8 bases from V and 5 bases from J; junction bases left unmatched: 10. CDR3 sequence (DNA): TGTGCCAGCGGGATTGGACAGGGACGAACTGAAGCTTTCTTT. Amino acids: CASGIGQGRTEAFF.

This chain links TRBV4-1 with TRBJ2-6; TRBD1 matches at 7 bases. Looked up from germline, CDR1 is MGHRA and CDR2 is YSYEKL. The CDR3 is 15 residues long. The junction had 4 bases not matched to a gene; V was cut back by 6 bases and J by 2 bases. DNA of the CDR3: TGCGCCAGCAGTCCAACAGGGGCTGGGGCCAACGTCCTGACTTTC. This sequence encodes CASSPTGAGANVLTF.

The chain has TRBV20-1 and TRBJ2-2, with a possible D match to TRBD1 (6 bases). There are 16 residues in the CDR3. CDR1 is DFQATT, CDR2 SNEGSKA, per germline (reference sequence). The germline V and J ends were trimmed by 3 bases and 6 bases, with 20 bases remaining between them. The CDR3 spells CSASVSGTFHPGELFF. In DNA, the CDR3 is TGCAGTGCTAGTGTATCCGGGACATTCCATCCCGGGGAGCTGTTTTTT.

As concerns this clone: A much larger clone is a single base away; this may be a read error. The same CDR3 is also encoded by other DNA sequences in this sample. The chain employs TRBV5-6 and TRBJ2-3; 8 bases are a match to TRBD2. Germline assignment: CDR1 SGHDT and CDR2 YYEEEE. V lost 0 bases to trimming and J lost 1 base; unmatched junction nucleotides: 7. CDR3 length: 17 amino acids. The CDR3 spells CASSLEGRGGRTDTQYF. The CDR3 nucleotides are TGTGCCAGCAGCTTGGAGGGGCGCGGGGGGCGCACAGATACGCAGTATTTT.

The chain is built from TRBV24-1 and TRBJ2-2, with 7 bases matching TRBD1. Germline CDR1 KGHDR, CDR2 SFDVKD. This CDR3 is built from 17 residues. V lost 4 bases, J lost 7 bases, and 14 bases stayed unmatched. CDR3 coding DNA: TGTGCCACCAGTGACGGCACCCAGACAGGGTTTGGCGGGGAGCTGTTTTTT. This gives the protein CATSDGTQTGFGGELFF.

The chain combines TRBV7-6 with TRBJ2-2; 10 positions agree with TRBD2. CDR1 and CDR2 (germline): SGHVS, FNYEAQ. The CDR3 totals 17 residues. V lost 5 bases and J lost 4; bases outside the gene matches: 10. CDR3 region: CASSPRAGGTGTGELFF. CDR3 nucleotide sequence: TGTGCCAGCAGCCCAAGAGCGGGGGGGACCGGCACCGGGGAGCTGTTTTTT.

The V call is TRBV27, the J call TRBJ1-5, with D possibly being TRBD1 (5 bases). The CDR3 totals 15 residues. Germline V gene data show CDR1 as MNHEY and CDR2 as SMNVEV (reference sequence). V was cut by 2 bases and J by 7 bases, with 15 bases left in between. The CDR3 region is CASSLRAQGGQPQHF. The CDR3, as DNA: TGTGCCAGCAGTTTAAGGGCTCAGGGAGGGCAGCCCCAGCATTTT.

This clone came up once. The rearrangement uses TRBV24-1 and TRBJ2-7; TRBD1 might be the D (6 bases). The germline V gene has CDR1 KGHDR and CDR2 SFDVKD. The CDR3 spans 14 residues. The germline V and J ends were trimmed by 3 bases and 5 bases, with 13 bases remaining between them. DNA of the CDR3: TGTGCCACCAGTGATGCACAGGGCGTCGACGAGCAGTACTTC. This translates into CATSDAQGVDEQYF.

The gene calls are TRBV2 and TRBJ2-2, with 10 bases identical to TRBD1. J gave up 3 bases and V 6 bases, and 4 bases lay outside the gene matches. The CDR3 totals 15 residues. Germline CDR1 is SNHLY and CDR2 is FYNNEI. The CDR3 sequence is CASSRTGGDTGELFF. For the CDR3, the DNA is TGTGCCAGCAGCAGGACAGGGGGGGACACCGGGGAGCTGTTTTTT. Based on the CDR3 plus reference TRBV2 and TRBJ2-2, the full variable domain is EPEVTQTPSHQVTQMGQEVILRCVPISNHLYFYWYRQILGQKVEFLVSFYNNEISEKSEIFDDQFSVERPDGSNFTLKIRSTKLEDSAMYFCASSRTGGDTGELFFGEGSRLTVL.